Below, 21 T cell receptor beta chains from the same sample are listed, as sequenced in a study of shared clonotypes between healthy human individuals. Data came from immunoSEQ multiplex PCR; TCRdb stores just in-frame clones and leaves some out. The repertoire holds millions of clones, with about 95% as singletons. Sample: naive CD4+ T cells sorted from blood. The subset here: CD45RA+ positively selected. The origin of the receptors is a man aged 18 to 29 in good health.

The CDR3 coding sequence is TGTGCCAGCAGCTTGCAGGGAGCGGGGACTGAAGCTTTCTTT. Its translation: CASSLQGAGTEAFF. This rearrangement joins TRBV11-2 to TRBJ1-1, with D maybe TRBD1 (5 bases). The germline gives CDR1 SGHAT, CDR2 FQNNGV. Trimming took 3 bases from V and 5 from J, leaving 13 bases between them. This CDR3 contains 14 residues.

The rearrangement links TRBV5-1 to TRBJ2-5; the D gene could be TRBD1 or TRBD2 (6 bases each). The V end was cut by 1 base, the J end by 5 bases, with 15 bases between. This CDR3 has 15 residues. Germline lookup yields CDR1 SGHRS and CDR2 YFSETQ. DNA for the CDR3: TGCGCCAGCAGCTTGTCAACGGGGGCGAGGGAGACCCAGTACTTC. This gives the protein CASSLSTGARETQYF. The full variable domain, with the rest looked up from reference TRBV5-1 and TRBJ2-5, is KAGVTQTPRYLIKTRGQQVTLSCSPISGHRSVSWYQQTPGQGLQFLFEYFSETQRNKGNFPGRFSGRQFSNSRSEMNVSTLELGDSALYLCASSLSTGARETQYFGPGTRLLVL.

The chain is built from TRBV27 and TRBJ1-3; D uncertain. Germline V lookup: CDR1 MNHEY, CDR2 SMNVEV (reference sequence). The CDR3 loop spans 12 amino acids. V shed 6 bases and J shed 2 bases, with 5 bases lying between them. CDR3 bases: TGTGCCAGCAGAACGGCTGGAAACACCATATATTTT. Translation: CASRTAGNTIYF.

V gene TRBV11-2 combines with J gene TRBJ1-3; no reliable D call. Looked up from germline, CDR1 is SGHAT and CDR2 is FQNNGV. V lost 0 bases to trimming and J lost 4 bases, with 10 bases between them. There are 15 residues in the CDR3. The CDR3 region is CASSLDPGFGNTIYF. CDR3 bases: TGTGCCAGCAGCTTAGATCCAGGTTTCGGAAACACCATATATTTT.

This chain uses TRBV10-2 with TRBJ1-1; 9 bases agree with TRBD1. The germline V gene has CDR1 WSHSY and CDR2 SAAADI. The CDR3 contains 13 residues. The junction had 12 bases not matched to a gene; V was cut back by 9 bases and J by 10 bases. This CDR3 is CASGGQGHGSAFF. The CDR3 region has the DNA TGCGCCAGTGGGGGACAGGGACACGGTTCAGCTTTCTTT.

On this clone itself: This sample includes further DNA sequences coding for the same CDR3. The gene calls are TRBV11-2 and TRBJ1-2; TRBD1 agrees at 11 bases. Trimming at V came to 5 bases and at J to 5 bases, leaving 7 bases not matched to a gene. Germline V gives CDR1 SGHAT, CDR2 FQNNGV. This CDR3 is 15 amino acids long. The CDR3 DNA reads TGTGCCAGCAGCCTAGGACAGGGGGCGGGATATGGCTACACCTTC. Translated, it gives CASSLGQGAGYGYTF.

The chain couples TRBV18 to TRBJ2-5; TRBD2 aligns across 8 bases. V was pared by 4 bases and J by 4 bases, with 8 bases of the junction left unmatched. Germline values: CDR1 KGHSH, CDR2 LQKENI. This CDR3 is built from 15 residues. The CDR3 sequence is CASSLSGLEGETQYF. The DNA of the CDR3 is TGTGCCAGCTCACTCTCGGGACTAGAAGGAGAGACCCAGTACTTC. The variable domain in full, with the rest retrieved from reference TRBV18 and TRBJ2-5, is NAGVMQNPRHLVRRRGQEARLRCSPMKGHSHVYWYRQLPEEGLKFMVYLQKENIIDESGMPKERFSAEFPKEGPSILRIQQVVRGDSAAYFCASSLSGLEGETQYFGPGTRLLVL.

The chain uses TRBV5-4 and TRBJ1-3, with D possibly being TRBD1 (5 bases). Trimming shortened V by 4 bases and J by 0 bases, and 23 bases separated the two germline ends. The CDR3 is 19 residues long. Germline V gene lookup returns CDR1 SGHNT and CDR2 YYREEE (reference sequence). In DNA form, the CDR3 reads TGTGCCAGCAGCCCCCGCCCTAGACAGAGATCTAGCTCTGGAAACACCATATATTTT. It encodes CASSPRPRQRSSSGNTIYF.

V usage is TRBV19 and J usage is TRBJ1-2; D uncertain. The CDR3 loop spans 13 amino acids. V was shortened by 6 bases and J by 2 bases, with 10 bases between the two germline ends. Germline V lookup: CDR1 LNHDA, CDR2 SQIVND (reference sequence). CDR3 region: CASSLTQNYGYTF. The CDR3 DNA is TGTGCCAGTAGCCTGACGCAGAACTATGGCTACACCTTC.

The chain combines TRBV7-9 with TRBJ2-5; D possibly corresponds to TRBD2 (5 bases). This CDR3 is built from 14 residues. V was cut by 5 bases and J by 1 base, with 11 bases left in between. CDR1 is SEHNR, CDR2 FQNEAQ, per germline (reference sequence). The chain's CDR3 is CASSTWGAQETQYF. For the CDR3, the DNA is TGTGCCAGCAGCACTTGGGGAGCCCAAGAGACCCAGTACTTC.

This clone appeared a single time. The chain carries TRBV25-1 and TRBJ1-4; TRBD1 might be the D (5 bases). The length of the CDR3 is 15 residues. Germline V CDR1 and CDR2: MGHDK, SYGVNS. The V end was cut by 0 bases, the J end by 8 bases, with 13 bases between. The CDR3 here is CASSEYQGNQEKLFF. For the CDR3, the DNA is TGTGCCAGCAGTGAATACCAGGGAAACCAAGAAAAACTGTTTTTT. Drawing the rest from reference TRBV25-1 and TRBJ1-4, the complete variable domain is EADIYQTPRYLVIGTGKKITLECSQTMGHDKMYWYQQDPGMELHLIHYSYGVNSTEKGDLSSESTVSRIRTEHFPLTLESARPSHTSQYLCASSEYQGNQEKLFFGSGTQLSVL.

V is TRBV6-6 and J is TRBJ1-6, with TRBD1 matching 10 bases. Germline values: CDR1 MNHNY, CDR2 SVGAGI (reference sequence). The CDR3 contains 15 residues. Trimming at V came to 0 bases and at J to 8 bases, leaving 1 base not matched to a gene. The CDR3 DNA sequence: TGTGCCAGCAGTTACTCGGGGACAGGGGATTCACCCCTCCACTTT. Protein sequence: CASSYSGTGDSPLHF.

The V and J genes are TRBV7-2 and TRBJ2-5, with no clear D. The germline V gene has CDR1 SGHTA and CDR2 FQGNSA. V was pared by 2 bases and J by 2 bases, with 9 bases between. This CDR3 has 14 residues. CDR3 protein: CASSLMMIQETQYF. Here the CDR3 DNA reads TGTGCCAGCAGCTTAATGATGATACAAGAGACCCAGTACTTC.

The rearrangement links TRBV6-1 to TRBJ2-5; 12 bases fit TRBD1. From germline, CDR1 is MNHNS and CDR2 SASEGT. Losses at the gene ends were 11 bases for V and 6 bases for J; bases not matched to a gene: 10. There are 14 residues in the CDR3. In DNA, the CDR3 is TGTGCCTGCTCCCGGGACAGGGGGCTAAAGACCCAGTACTTC. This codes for CACSRDRGLKTQYF.

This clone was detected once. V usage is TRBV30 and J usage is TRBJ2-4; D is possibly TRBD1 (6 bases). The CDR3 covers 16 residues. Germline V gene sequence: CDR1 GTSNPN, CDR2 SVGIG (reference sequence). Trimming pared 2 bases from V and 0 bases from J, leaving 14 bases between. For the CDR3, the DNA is TGTGCCTGGAGTAACCCAGGGGTCTTAGCCAAAAACATTCAGTACTTC. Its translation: CAWSNPGVLAKNIQYF.

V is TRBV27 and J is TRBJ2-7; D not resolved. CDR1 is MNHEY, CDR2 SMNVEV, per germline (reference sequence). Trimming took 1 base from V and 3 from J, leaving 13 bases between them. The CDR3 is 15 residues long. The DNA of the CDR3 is TGTGCCAGCAGTTTATTGGTGGGTGCCTTCTACGAGCAGTACTTC. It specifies CASSLLVGAFYEQYF.

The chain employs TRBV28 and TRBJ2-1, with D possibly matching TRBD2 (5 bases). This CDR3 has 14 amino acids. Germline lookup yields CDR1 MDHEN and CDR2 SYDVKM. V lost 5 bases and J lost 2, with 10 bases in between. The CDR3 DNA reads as TGTGCCAGCAGTGCCGGAGGCCCCTACAATGAGCAGTTCTTC. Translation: CASSAGGPYNEQFF.

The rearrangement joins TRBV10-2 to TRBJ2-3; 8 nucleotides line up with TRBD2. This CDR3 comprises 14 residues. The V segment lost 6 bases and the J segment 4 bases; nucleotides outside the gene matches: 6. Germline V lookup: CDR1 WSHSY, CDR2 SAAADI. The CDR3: CASRPAGGSDTQYF. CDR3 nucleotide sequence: TGCGCCAGCAGGCCCGCGGGGGGTTCAGATACGCAGTATTTT.

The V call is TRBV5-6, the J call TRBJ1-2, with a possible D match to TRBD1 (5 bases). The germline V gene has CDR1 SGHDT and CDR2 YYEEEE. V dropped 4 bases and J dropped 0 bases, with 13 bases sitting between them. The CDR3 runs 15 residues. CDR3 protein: CASSLGGTSNYGYTF. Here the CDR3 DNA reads TGTGCCAGCAGCCTTGGGGGGACCTCTAACTATGGCTACACCTTC.

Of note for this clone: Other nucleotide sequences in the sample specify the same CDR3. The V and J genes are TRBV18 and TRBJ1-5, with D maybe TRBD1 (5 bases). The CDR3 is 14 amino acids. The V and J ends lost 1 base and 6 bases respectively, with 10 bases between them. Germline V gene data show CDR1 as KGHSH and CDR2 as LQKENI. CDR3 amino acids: CASSPQGEGQPQHF. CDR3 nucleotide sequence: TGTGCCAGCTCACCACAAGGGGAAGGTCAGCCCCAGCATTTT.

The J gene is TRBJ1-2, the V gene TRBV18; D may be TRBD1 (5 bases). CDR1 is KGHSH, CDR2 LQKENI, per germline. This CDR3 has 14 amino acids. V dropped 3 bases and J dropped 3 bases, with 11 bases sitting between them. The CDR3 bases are TGTGCCAGCTCACCTTACGGGACGGACTATGGCTACACCTTC. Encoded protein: CASSPYGTDYGYTF.